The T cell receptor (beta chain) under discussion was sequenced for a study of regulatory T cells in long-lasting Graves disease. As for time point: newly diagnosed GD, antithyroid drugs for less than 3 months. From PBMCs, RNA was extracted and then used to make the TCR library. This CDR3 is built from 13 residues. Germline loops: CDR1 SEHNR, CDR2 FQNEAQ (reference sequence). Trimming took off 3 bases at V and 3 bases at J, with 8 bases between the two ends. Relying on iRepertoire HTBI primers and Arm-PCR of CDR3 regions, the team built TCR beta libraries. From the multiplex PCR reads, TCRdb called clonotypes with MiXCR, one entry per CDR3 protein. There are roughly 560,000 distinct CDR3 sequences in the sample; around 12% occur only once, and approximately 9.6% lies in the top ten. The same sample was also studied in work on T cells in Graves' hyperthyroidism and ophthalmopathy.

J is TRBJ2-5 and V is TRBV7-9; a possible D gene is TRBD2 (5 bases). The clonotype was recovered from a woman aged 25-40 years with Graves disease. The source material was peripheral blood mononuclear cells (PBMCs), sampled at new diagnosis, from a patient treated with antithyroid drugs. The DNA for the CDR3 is TGTGCCAGCAGCTTTCCCGGGGAAGAGACCCAGTACTTC. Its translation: CASSFPGEETQYF.